This T cell receptor beta chain was sequenced for a study of T cell changes during pregnancy in multiple sclerosis (dated by TCRdb to the late 2010s). Regarding the study in general: The study looked at changes in the T cell repertoire across pregnancy in women with multiple sclerosis.

Receptors were amplified or captured by the immunoSEQ multiplex PCR assay. The table was pulled from immuneACCESS by TCRdb, which kept in-frame rearrangements only. Such tables lose some clones; where checked, under half of the loss comes from unresolved V genes, and the rest has no known cause. The sample table shows more than 95,000 clones, and under 95% are seen once. Jointly, the top ten make up almost 1% of the sample. The CDR3 has 12 amino acids, counting the end cysteine and phenylalanine. Left in the record is the CDR3 DNA by itself, 36 bases read in frame from the first base. The germline V gene (reference sequence) sets CDR1 to MNHEY and CDR2 to SMNVEV. The germline ends are 11 bases apart after V is trimmed by 5 bases and J by 8 bases. This clone was counted once. What antigen it recognizes has not been identified. No much larger clone exists at a distance of one base, and base qualities are not known.

The input for sequencing was peripheral blood, taken after pregnancy. The source of this sequence is a female donor with multiple sclerosis, enrolled in a pregnancy study. The V and J genes are TRBV27 and TRBJ2-3, and TRBD2 may be the D gene, going by 5 matching bases. The CDR3 loop reads CASSLLGRTQYF. The nucleotide sequence reads as follows: TGTGCCAGCAGTCTACTAGGGCGTACGCAGTATTTT.